This T cell receptor beta chain is from a study of low-dose radiotherapy and immunotherapy resistance in tumors. Study-wide context: Fractions of 1 Gy went to Cohort 2 every two weeks, for 13 Gy over 26 weeks. Patients were given intravenous nivolumab 240 mg every two weeks plus ipilimumab 1 mg/kg every six weeks. Daily, from cycle 1 day 1 and for four cycles, patients took oral aspirin 300 mg.

The time point here: after trial treatment. Treatment defined: LDRT plus nivolumab, ipilimumab, low-dose cyclophosphamide and aspirin (RACIN trial). This clonotype occurred many times. TRAV- and TRBV-specific primers were used for first-strand cDNA, which covered alpha and beta chains. With a constant-region primer and a V-primer adapter, TCRs were subjected to roughly 20 PCR cycles of amplification. Isolated mRNA underwent amplification by in vitro transcription. TCRdb recomputed calls from the reads with MiXCR, one row per CDR3 protein. This table holds about 60,000 distinct CDR3 sequences, 23% found once. This TCR came from a male donor with prostate cancer. The sample here was PBMCs, taken after low-dose radiotherapy plus immunotherapy.

The CDR3 DNA reads TGTGCCAGCAGTCCACGGGGACAGGGGCTGGGAGGCTACACCTTC. Translating gives CASSPRGQGLGGYTF. The V call is TRBV25-1, the J call TRBJ1-2; the match to TRBD1 covers 10 bases. The germline CDR1 and CDR2 sequences are MGHDK and SYGVNS. The CDR3 is 15 amino acids. V dropped 5 bases and J dropped 8; count of bases not matched to a gene: 11.